A single sample is the source of the 25 T cell receptor beta chains below, sequenced in a study of blood T cell repertoires in COVID-19. Sequencing was performed with immunoSEQ multiplex PCR; in TCRdb, only in-frame clones are kept and a portion is missing. The table includes 200,000 or so clones, under 90% detected once. Specimen: peripheral blood. The receptors derive from a human donor in a cohort sampled during active COVID-19.

This chain links TRBV28 with TRBJ2-7, with D perhaps TRBD1 (6 bases). The germline V and J ends were trimmed by 1 base and 7 bases, with 11 bases remaining between them. Germline CDR1 is MDHEN and CDR2 is SYDVKM. The CDR3 covers 13 residues. CDR3 bases: TGTGCCAGCAGTTTATTCAGGGGCGGGGAGCAGTACTTC. Protein sequence: CASSLFRGGEQYF.

The J gene is TRBJ1-1, the V gene TRBV12-3 or TRBV12-4; D not resolved. The CDR3 has 11 amino acids. V was clipped by 5 bases and J by 11 bases, with 12 bases between them. The CDR3: CASSLGVRAFF. The CDR3 coding sequence is TGTGCCAGCAGTCTAGGAGTGAGGGCTTTCTTT.

The chain combines TRBV6-1 with TRBJ1-2, with 8 positions matching TRBD1. The CDR3 loop spans 17 amino acids. CDR1 is MNHNS, CDR2 SASEGT, per germline. The J segment lost 6 bases and the V segment lost 4 bases, leaving 16 bases of the junction unmatched. Here the CDR3 DNA reads TGTGCCAGCAGTGGACCAATCAGACAAAGGACAGGGCATGGCTACACCTTC. Translating it yields CASSGPIRQRTGHGYTF.

The V call is TRBV3-1 (or the pseudogene TRBV3-2), the J call TRBJ2-7, with D perhaps TRBD1 (5 bases). Trimming took off 3 bases at V and 2 bases at J, with 11 bases between the two ends. Germline CDR1 is LGHDT and CDR2 is YNNKEL (reference sequence). This CDR3 has 14 amino acids. In nucleotides, the CDR3 is TGTGCCAGCAGCCATCAGGGTACGACCTACGAGCAGTACTTC. This encodes CASSHQGTTYEQYF.

The chain is built from TRBV6-2 or TRBV6-3 and TRBJ2-7, with 10 bases that match TRBD1. This CDR3 has 16 amino acids. The germline gives CDR1 MNHEY, CDR2 SVGEGT. V lost 7 bases, J lost 9 bases, and 18 bases stayed unmatched. This CDR3 is CASTPRVVDRGHVQYV. CDR3 sequence (DNA): TGTGCCAGCACCCCCCGGGTCGTCGACAGGGGGCACGTGCAGTACGTC.

CDR3: CASAMGTGVQETQYF. CDR3 DNA: TGTGCCAGCGCAATGGGGACAGGAGTCCAAGAGACCCAGTACTTC. The V and J genes are TRBV7-9 and TRBJ2-5, with 8 bases lining up with TRBD1. The CDR3 has 15 amino acids. J was trimmed by 1 base and V by 8 bases; bases with no gene match: 9. Germline V CDR1 and CDR2: SEHNR, FQNEAQ (reference sequence). Looking up the rest from reference TRBV7-9 and TRBJ2-5 gives the full variable domain: DTGVSQNPRHKITKRGQNVTFRCDPISEHNRLYWYRQTLGQGPEFLTYFQNEAQLEKSRLLSDRFSAERPKGSFSTLEIQRTEQGDSAMYLCASAMGTGVQETQYFGPGTRLLVL.

This clone was detected a few times. The chain joins TRBV6-2 or TRBV6-3 to TRBJ1-6; 7 bases map to TRBD1. Trimming cost V 6 bases and J 5 bases; bases outside gene matches: 13. The CDR3 consists of 17 residues. Germline V gene sequence: CDR1 MNHEY, CDR2 SVGEGT. The CDR3 nucleotides read TGTGCCAGCAGCCGAATGACCGGGACAGCTAATAATTCACCCCTCCACTTT. It specifies CASSRMTGTANNSPLHF.

This chain uses TRBV18 with TRBJ2-4, with a weak D call TRBD2 (5 bases). The CDR3 is 14 residues long. The germline V and J ends were trimmed by 3 bases and 7 bases, with 13 bases remaining between them. Looked up from germline, CDR1 is KGHSH and CDR2 is LQKENI. For the CDR3, the DNA is TGTGCCAGCTCACCCGGTGGAGGCCGCAACATTCAGTACTTC. It is translated as CASSPGGGRNIQYF.

In DNA, the CDR3 is TGTGCCAGCAGCTTGGGAGACAGGGACTCGCGCACTGAAGCTTTCTTT. Translating it yields CASSLGDRDSRTEAFF. This chain uses TRBV7-9 with TRBJ1-1, with TRBD1 identical over 7 bases. Germline CDR1 reads SEHNR; CDR2 reads FQNEAQ (reference sequence). The CDR3 is 16 residues long. The V gene end was trimmed by 3 bases and the J gene end by 4 bases; junction bases not matched to a gene: 11. The full variable domain, completed using reference TRBV7-9 and TRBJ1-1, is DTGVSQNPRHKITKRGQNVTFRCDPISEHNRLYWYRQTLGQGPEFLTYFQNEAQLEKSRLLSDRFSAERPKGSFSTLEIQRTEQGDSAMYLCASSLGDRDSRTEAFFGQGTRLTVV.

Here the CDR3 reads CASRVQGISGGYTF. DNA for the CDR3: TGTGCCAGCAGGGTACAGGGAATATCGGGAGGCTACACCTTC. The chain joins TRBV6-5 to TRBJ1-2, with D possibly being TRBD1 (6 bases). V was pared by 6 bases and J by 8 bases, with 19 bases between. CDR3 size: 14 residues. Per the germline V gene, CDR1 is MNHEY and CDR2 is SVGAGI.

The rearrangement uses TRBV15 and TRBJ2-7; 7 nucleotides align to TRBD1. CDR1 and CDR2 (germline): LNHNV, YYDKDF (reference sequence). The length of the CDR3 is 15 residues. Germline trimming cut 0 bases from V and 7 bases from J; bases unmatched to any gene: 9. CDR3 residues: CATSRDHGQGQEQYV. CDR3 bases: TGTGCCACCAGCAGAGATCATGGGCAGGGACAGGAGCAGTACGTC.

V is TRBV7-9 and J is TRBJ2-3; 11 bases align to TRBD2. V was pared by 5 bases and J by 4 bases, with 5 bases of the junction left unmatched. CDR1 is SEHNR, CDR2 FQNEAQ, per germline (reference sequence). CDR3 length: 15 amino acids. The CDR3 sequence is CASSNPSGGSDTQYF. In DNA form, the CDR3 reads TGTGCCAGCAGCAACCCTAGCGGGGGGTCAGATACGCAGTATTTT.

This chain uses TRBV6-5 with TRBJ1-5; TRBD1 matches at 8 bases. This CDR3 comprises 14 residues. Trimming took 6 bases from V and 7 from J; bases not matched to a gene: 8. Per the germline V gene, CDR1 is MNHEY and CDR2 is SVGAGI. The CDR3 coding sequence is TGTGCCAGCAGCCCGACAGGGGAGGAGCAGCCCCAGCATTTT. Protein product: CASSPTGEEQPQHF.

This chain joins TRBV5-4 and TRBJ2-3; D is ambiguous. Germline CDR1 SGHNT, CDR2 YYREEE (reference sequence). Trimming removed 4 bases from V and 2 bases from J, with 11 bases in between. The CDR3 is made up of 14 amino acids. The CDR3 here is CASSLVTTTDTQYF. In DNA form, the CDR3 reads TGTGCCAGCAGCCTAGTTACGACCACAGATACGCAGTATTTT.

The chain combines TRBV15 with TRBJ1-2; 7 bases map to TRBD1. This CDR3 has 15 amino acids. Trimming at V came to 4 bases and at J to 5 bases, leaving 10 bases not matched to a gene. Germline V gene lookup returns CDR1 LNHNV and CDR2 YYDKDF (reference sequence). CDR3 region: CATSKRQGANYGYTF. The CDR3 DNA follows: TGTGCCACCAGCAAGCGACAGGGAGCCAATTATGGCTACACCTTC.

About this clone itself: This sample includes further DNA sequences coding for the same CDR3. The J gene is TRBJ1-1, the V gene TRBV11-3; 7 nucleotides line up with TRBD1. Germline-derived CDR1 and CDR2 are SGHNT and YENEEA. The CDR3 is 13 residues long. V trimming: 2 bases; J trimming: 5 bases; junction bases outside the gene matches: 2. The CDR3: CASSLTRGTEAFF. The CDR3 DNA reads as TGTGCCAGCAGCTTAACCAGGGGGACTGAAGCTTTCTTT.

The rearrangement uses TRBV4-1 and TRBJ2-6, with D unresolved. Trimming removed 0 bases at V and 4 bases at J, with 16 bases between. The CDR3 contains 18 residues. CDR1 is MGHRA, CDR2 YSYEKL, per germline. This CDR3 reads CASSQDPMPYRGANVLTF. DNA of the CDR3: TGCGCCAGCAGCCAAGATCCCATGCCGTATAGAGGGGCCAACGTCCTGACTTTC.

The chain combines TRBV18 with TRBJ2-1; TRBD2 agrees at 9 bases. This CDR3 is built from 15 residues. Losses at the gene ends were 3 bases for V and 5 bases for J; bases not matched to a gene: 5. From germline, CDR1 is KGHSH and CDR2 LQKENI. CDR3 nucleotide sequence: TGTGCCAGCTCACCGGTAGCGGGGGTAAACAATGAGCAGTTCTTC. This encodes CASSPVAGVNNEQFF.

This clone was counted once. The chain carries TRBV5-1 and TRBJ2-2; the D gene is possibly TRBD2 (6 bases). Trimming cost V 4 bases and J 1 base, with 14 bases left between them. Looked up from germline, CDR1 is SGHRS and CDR2 is YFSETQ. The CDR3 spans 16 residues. The DNA of the CDR3 is TGCGCCAGCAGCGCGGGGCCCCCCGGGAACACCGGGGAGCTGTTTTTT. Translating gives CASSAGPPGNTGELFF.

This chain uses TRBV9 with TRBJ1-2; the match to TRBD1 covers 7 bases. V was pared by 0 bases and J by 3 bases, with 8 bases of the junction left unmatched. This CDR3 spans 16 amino acids. Germline CDR1 reads SGDLS; CDR2 reads YYNGEE. This CDR3 is CASSVGGGANYYGYTF. CDR3 bases: TGTGCCAGCAGCGTAGGAGGGGGCGCCAACTACTATGGCTACACCTTC.

J is TRBJ1-2 and V is TRBV30, with D perhaps TRBD1 (5 bases). V was pared by 1 base and J by 1 base, with 19 bases between. The germline CDR1 and CDR2 sequences are GTSNPN and SVGIG (reference sequence). The length of the CDR3 is 17 residues. CDR3 residues: CAWSDLVVQGLNYGYTF. The CDR3 DNA reads TGTGCCTGGAGTGACCTGGTGGTCCAGGGACTTAACTATGGCTACACCTTC.

This chain links TRBV18 with TRBJ2-1; 8 bases align to TRBD2. This CDR3 has 14 residues. J gave up 7 bases and V 3 bases, and 5 bases lay outside the gene matches. Germline V gives CDR1 KGHSH, CDR2 LQKENI. The CDR3 DNA follows: TGTGCCAGCTCACCGGCGGGAGGCTCAAATGAGCAGTTCTTC. This sequence encodes CASSPAGGSNEQFF.

This chain connects TRBV5-1 to TRBJ2-2, with TRBD2 as a possible D gene (7 bases). This CDR3 is 17 amino acids long. The germline V gene has CDR1 SGHRS and CDR2 YFSETQ. Trimming cost V 3 bases and J 3 bases, with 18 bases left between them. The CDR3 DNA is TGCGCCAGCAGCTCGCCACTGGACGGGGGGCACACCGGGGAGCTGTTTTTT. Its translation is CASSSPLDGGHTGELFF.

This rearrangement joins TRBV18 to TRBJ1-1, with TRBD1 as a possible D gene (5 bases). CDR3 size: 15 residues. In germline, CDR1 is KGHSH, CDR2 LQKENI. V was pared by 0 bases and J by 9 bases, with 17 bases between. CDR3 protein: CASSPPSRAPGQAFF. CDR3 nucleotides: TGTGCCAGCTCACCACCGAGCAGGGCGCCGGGCCAAGCTTTCTTT. The full variable domain, rest sourced from reference TRBV18 and TRBJ1-1, is NAGVMQNPRHLVRRRGQEARLRCSPMKGHSHVYWYRQLPEEGLKFMVYLQKENIIDESGMPKERFSAEFPKEGPSILRIQQVVRGDSAAYFCASSPPSRAPGQAFFGQGTRLTVV.

This sequence joins TRBV7-3 and TRBJ1-1; D not certain. V lost 6 bases and J lost 1, with 9 bases in between. The germline V gene encodes CDR1 SGHTA and CDR2 FQGTGA. The CDR3 loop spans 13 amino acids. CDR3 nucleotides: TGTGCCAGCAGACTGGCAGGGAACACTGAAGCTTTCTTT. This sequence encodes CASRLAGNTEAFF.